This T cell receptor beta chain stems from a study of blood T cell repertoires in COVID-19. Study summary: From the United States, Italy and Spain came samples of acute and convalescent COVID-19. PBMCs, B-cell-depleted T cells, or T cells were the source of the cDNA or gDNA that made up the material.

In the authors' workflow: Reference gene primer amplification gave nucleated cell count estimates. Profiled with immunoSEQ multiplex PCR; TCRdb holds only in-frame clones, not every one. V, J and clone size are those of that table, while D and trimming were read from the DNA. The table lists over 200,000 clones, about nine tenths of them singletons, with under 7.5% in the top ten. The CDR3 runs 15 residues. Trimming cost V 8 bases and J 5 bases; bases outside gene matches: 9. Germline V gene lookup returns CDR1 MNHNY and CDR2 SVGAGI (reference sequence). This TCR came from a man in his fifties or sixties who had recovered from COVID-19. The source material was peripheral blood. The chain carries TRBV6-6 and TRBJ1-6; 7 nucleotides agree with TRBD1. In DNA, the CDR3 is TGTGCCAGCCGCAATATGGGACAGAATAATTCACCCCTCCACTTT. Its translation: CASRNMGQNNSPLHF.